This TCR beta chain was profiled in a study of beta chain features in type 1 diabetes (dated by TCRdb to the late 2010s). Study-wide context: Mean age, gender distribution, total cell number and subset yield were not different between patients and healthy donors. The study compared the TCRB repertoires of sorted circulating CD4+ T cell subsets in recently diagnosed type 1 diabetes patients with those in matched healthy donors. A total of about 110,000,000 sorted cells were examined across all samples, and a strong correlation was observed between cell number per subset and RNA yield. Naive and central memory subsets were obtained from all 28 donors, but regulatory and stem cell-like memory subsets were isolated from only 8 patients and roughly 8 healthy donors.

The research as a whole found: Only small numbers of individuals were included in the HLA sub-analyses, which left unresolved whether HLA type had any influence on TCRB rearrangement. Because cDNA was sequenced instead of genomic DNA, activated cells with high expression could be over-represented, although the groups did not differ in activation or CD3 levels. The naive, central memory and regulatory TCRB repertoires appeared to resemble one another more closely among patients than among healthy donors. Shorter templates might have been favored by PCR, but patient and control samples were amplified and corrected together, so both groups would have been affected equally by any skew. In all four CD4+ subsets, TCRB CDR3 length was moderately but significantly shorter in type 1 diabetes patients. At VDJ recombination sites, type 1 diabetes patients had fewer insertions and more deleted nucleotides, which implies abnormalities in thymic rearrangement.

Each donor gave one peripheral blood draw, about 100 mL on average, collected into heparinised tubes. A BD FACSAria II was used to sort naive, central memory, regulatory and stem cell-like memory CD4+ T cells with a panel that included CD45RO, CCR7, CD25, CD127, CD95 and CD27. Every sorted population had a purity above 95%. Right away, PBMCs were isolated by Lymphoprep density gradient centrifugation and were stained directly, with no culture step. So that batch effects would be minimized, each experiment stained and sorted samples in pairs, pairing one healthy donor with one patient. Note on this clone: Its antigen has not been determined. No much larger clone is present one base from it, and per-base qualities are unavailable.

V gives up 5 bases and J gives up 3 bases, and the segment between their germline ends measures 6 bases. The CDR3 covers 11 residues, taking in both the cysteine and the phenylalanine. Just the 33-base CDR3 DNA is kept, in frame starting at base 1. CDR1 is given as DFQATT and CDR2 as SNEGSKA, both from the germline V gene (reference sequence). The High Capacity cDNA Reverse Transcription Kit was used to reverse transcribe all of the isolated RNA, meaning that expressed TCRB transcripts were what got sequenced. Naive, central memory and regulatory T cell samples underwent deep immunoSEQ sequencing, averaging around 3.7 million total reads per sample. Sorted cells were lysed in RLT buffer and RNA was extracted with DNase-treated RNeasy Micro or Mini kits, depending on cell number. To prevent cross-contamination, every cell subset was processed on its own, while patient and healthy donor samples were processed together. TCRB sequences were amplified from cDNA with the immunoSEQ multiplex PCR, producing 87-bp fragments spanning the CDR3 region. Sequencing of the amplicons was done on the Illumina HiSeq platform. The study's processing was this. Synthetic template baselines were used to correct PCR bias computationally, reads within Hamming distance 2 were collapsed, and singletons that could not be merged were discarded. Reads were aligned to IMGT to assign V, D and J genes, CDR3 length, and insertions or deletions at six rearrangement sites. Clonotype counts were normalized to sorted cell number within each subset before computing true diversity and Gini coefficients with the tcR R package. Repertoire sharing was quantified using the overlap coefficient calculated on TCRB nucleotide sequences. TCRdb holds this immuneACCESS table with in-frame rearrangements only. Some clones are missing; in checked studies, unresolved V genes explain under half, and the rest has no known cause. V and J calls and clone size are those listed in that table; D and trimming were worked out from the DNA. This sample has about 320,000 clones in its table, and 12% to 15% of those were observed once. The ten largest make up about 6.7% of the sample.

The chain was built from TRBV20-1 and TRBJ2-3; the D gene is unclear. The material sequenced was central memory CD4+ T cells from blood. This clonotype was obtained from a young man in good health. The nucleotide sequence is given as TGCAGTGCTTCCGAGACAGATACGCAGTATTTT. It translates as CSASETDTQYF.